A single sample gave rise to the 18 T cell receptor beta chains below, sequenced in a study of T cell repertoires in cytomegalovirus infection. For these receptors, no antigen is known. MiXCR, run by TCRdb on the reads, gives a single entry per CDR3 protein. This table holds hundreds of thousands of distinct CDR3 sequences, around 30% found once. This specimen was cultured PBMCs, taken from culture after CMV antigen stimulation. All receptors come from a human donor in good health (CMV status not recorded). Some clones in this sample may be carry-over from other donors' samples.

The chain carries TRBV6-2 or TRBV6-3 and TRBJ2-7; 12 bases map to TRBD1. J was trimmed by 4 bases and V by 6 bases; bases with no gene match: 10. The germline gives CDR1 MNHEY, CDR2 SVGEGT. The CDR3 runs 16 residues. Written as DNA, the CDR3 is TGTGCCAGCAGAAGCCCGGGACAGGGGGCTGCGTACGAGCAGTACTTC. Protein product: CASRSPGQGAAYEQYF.

The chain has TRBV18 and TRBJ2-6, with 9 positions matching TRBD2. Germline V lookup: CDR1 KGHSH, CDR2 LQKENI. Germline trimming cut 3 bases from V and 4 bases from J; bases unmatched to any gene: 10. The CDR3 spans 18 residues. The chain's CDR3 is CASSPGVAGVQGANVLTF. CDR3 nucleotides: TGTGCCAGCTCACCCGGGGTAGCGGGAGTGCAAGGGGCCAACGTCCTGACTTTC.

This chain uses TRBV20-1 with TRBJ2-5; D tentatively reads TRBD1 or TRBD2 (5 bases each). The CDR3 extends over 11 amino acids. From germline, CDR1 is DFQATT and CDR2 SNEGSKA (reference sequence). CDR3 nucleotide sequence: TGCAGCCTGGGACCAAGGGAGACCCAGTACTTC. Amino acids: CSLGPRETQYF.

The gene calls are TRBV7-6 and TRBJ1-3, with no clear D. The CDR3 covers 14 residues. Germline loops: CDR1 SGHVS, CDR2 FNYEAQ. Trimming stripped 4 bases from V and 0 bases from J, with 7 bases between. Written as DNA, the CDR3 is TGTGCCAGCAGCTCCTCAAGCTCTGGAAACACCATATATTTT. Its translation: CASSSSSSGNTIYF.

This clonotype was counted between two and nine times. The chain employs TRBV2 and TRBJ1-1; TRBD1 matches at 10 bases. The ends lost 8 bases at V and 5 bases at J; junction bases unmatched: 8. This CDR3 comprises 14 residues. From germline, CDR1 is SNHLY and CDR2 FYNNEI. CDR3 sequence: CASARQGAGTEAFF. The CDR3 DNA is TGTGCCAGCGCCCGACAGGGGGCAGGGACTGAAGCTTTCTTT.

The V call is TRBV19, the J call TRBJ1-5; D perhaps matches TRBD1 (6 bases). The V and J ends lost 6 bases and 2 bases respectively, with 20 bases between them. The CDR3 loop spans 17 amino acids. Germline CDR1 LNHDA, CDR2 SQIVND (reference sequence). The CDR3 spells CASSPITGKVGNQPQHF. For the CDR3, the DNA is TGTGCCAGTAGCCCTATAACAGGGAAGGTCGGCAATCAGCCCCAGCATTTT.

A few counts support this clonotype. The chain carries TRBV7-2 and TRBJ2-7, with D possibly TRBD2 on 5 matching bases. The germline V and J ends were trimmed by 5 bases and 6 bases, with 11 bases remaining between them. CDR3 length: 12 residues. Germline CDR1 SGHTA, CDR2 FQGNSA. The DNA of the CDR3 is TGTGCCAGCAGCCTCACGAGGGCCGAGCAGTACTTC. Translating gives CASSLTRAEQYF.

This clonotype occurred once. This chain joins TRBV6-5 and TRBJ1-6; perhaps TRBD1 as D (6 bases). Trimming removed 4 bases at V and 4 bases at J, with 14 bases between. Germline loops: CDR1 MNHEY, CDR2 SVGAGI. This CDR3 spans 16 amino acids. CDR3 coding DNA: TGTGCCAGCAGTTCAGTGTCAGGGGTTTATAATTCACCCCTCCACTTT. Protein product: CASSSVSGVYNSPLHF.

CDR3 protein: CAIRLQESLGYTF. In DNA, the CDR3 is TGTGCCATCAGACTACAGGAATCCCTTGGCTACACCTTC. This chain joins TRBV10-3 and TRBJ1-2, with D tentatively TRBD1 (5 bases). The V end lost 6 bases, the J end lost 7 bases, and 15 bases lay between the germline ends. Germline lookup yields CDR1 ENHRY and CDR2 SYGVKD. The CDR3 consists of 13 residues.

The gene calls are TRBV6-6 and TRBJ2-7, with TRBD1 matching 7 bases. V was pared by 6 bases and J by 6 bases, with 17 bases of the junction left unmatched. Germline V CDR1 and CDR2: MNHNY, SVGAGI (reference sequence). CDR3 length: 16 residues. The CDR3 region is CASRAAGGSEAREQYF. CDR3 DNA sequence: TGTGCCAGCAGAGCCGCAGGGGGAAGTGAAGCTCGCGAGCAGTACTTC.

This clonotype was counted between two and nine times. J is TRBJ2-1 and V is TRBV12-5; tentatively, D is TRBD2 (5 bases). V was cut by 0 bases and J by 0 bases, with 15 bases left in between. Per germline, CDR1 LGHNT and CDR2 FRNRAP. CDR3 length: 18 residues. CDR3 sequence (DNA): TGTGCTAGTGGTTTGGTACGCGACGGGGAAAGCTCCTACAATGAGCAGTTCTTC. It encodes CASGLVRDGESSYNEQFF.

This clonotype was counted only a few times. The chain is built from TRBV6-6 and TRBJ1-6; D is ambiguous. The V end lost 0 bases, the J end lost 8 bases, and 8 bases lay between the germline ends. The germline gives CDR1 MNHNY, CDR2 SVGAGI (reference sequence). The CDR3 sequence is 14 residues long. The CDR3 reads CASSYSVQHSPLHF. The CDR3 nucleotides are TGTGCCAGCAGTTACTCAGTCCAACATTCACCCCTCCACTTT.

In its sample, this clonotype was seen a few times. The genes are TRBV7-2 and TRBJ2-2, with D maybe TRBD2 (7 bases). CDR3 length equals 15 residues. V lost 5 bases and J lost 7, with 17 bases in between. CDR1 SGHTA and CDR2 FQGNSA come from the germline V gene. The CDR3 loop reads CASSPSGGLGGELFF. The CDR3 coding sequence is TGTGCCAGCAGCCCCTCCGGGGGGCTGGGCGGGGAGCTGTTTTTT.

This clonotype appeared a single time. The chain has TRBV7-6 and TRBJ2-3, with a possible D match to TRBD2 (5 bases). The CDR3 consists of 13 residues. Germline V lookup: CDR1 SGHVS, CDR2 FNYEAQ. The V end lost 2 bases, the J end lost 5 bases, and 8 bases lay between the germline ends. This chain's CDR3 is CASSLSTRDTQYF. CDR3 in DNA: TGTGCCAGCAGCTTATCCACTAGAGATACGCAGTATTTT.

This clonotype was seen more than once but under ten times. V usage is TRBV14 and J usage is TRBJ2-3; 8 bases line up with TRBD2. J was trimmed by 1 base and V by 2 bases; bases with no gene match: 5. Per germline, CDR1 SGHDN and CDR2 FVKESK. The CDR3 runs 16 residues. The CDR3 sequence is CASSQQLLAGTDTQYF. CDR3 nucleotides: TGTGCCAGCAGCCAACAACTACTAGCGGGCACAGATACGCAGTATTTT. Based on the CDR3 plus reference TRBV14 and TRBJ2-3, the full variable domain is EAGVTQFPSHSVIEKGQTVTLRCDPISGHDNLYWYRRVMGKEIKFLLHFVKESKQDESGMPNNRFLAERTGGTYSTLKVQPAELEDSGVYFCASSQQLLAGTDTQYFGPGTRLTVL.

The sample holds a few counts of this clonotype. The CDR3 here is CASGWGYFGDTQYF. The CDR3 DNA reads as TGTGCCAGCGGTTGGGGATACTTTGGGGATACGCAGTATTTT. The rearrangement uses TRBV7-6 and TRBJ2-3, with D unclear. The CDR3 totals 14 residues. Trimming shortened V by 8 bases and J by 6 bases, and 18 bases separated the two germline ends. CDR1 SGHVS and CDR2 FNYEAQ come from the germline V gene.

This clonotype was seen only a few times. The chain carries TRBV6-2 or TRBV6-3 and TRBJ2-3, with D hard to call. This CDR3 region has 13 residues. The V gene lost 7 bases and the J gene lost 6 bases, with 14 bases spanning the gap. Looked up from germline, CDR1 is MNHEY and CDR2 is SVGEGT. The CDR3 spells CASNHPVEDTQYF. The CDR3, as DNA: TGTGCCAGCAACCATCCGGTGGAGGATACGCAGTATTTT.

This clonotype has a handful of counts. It may be a read error: a sequence one base away is much more abundant. This chain joins TRBV11-2 and TRBJ1-1; D not certain. Trimming removed 1 base at V and 1 base at J, with 7 bases between. This CDR3 comprises 14 residues. The germline V gene has CDR1 SGHAT and CDR2 FQNNGV. The CDR3 sequence: CASSLVSENTEAFF. For the CDR3, the DNA is TGTGCCAGCAGCTTAGTTTCGGAGAACACTGAAGCTTTCTTT.